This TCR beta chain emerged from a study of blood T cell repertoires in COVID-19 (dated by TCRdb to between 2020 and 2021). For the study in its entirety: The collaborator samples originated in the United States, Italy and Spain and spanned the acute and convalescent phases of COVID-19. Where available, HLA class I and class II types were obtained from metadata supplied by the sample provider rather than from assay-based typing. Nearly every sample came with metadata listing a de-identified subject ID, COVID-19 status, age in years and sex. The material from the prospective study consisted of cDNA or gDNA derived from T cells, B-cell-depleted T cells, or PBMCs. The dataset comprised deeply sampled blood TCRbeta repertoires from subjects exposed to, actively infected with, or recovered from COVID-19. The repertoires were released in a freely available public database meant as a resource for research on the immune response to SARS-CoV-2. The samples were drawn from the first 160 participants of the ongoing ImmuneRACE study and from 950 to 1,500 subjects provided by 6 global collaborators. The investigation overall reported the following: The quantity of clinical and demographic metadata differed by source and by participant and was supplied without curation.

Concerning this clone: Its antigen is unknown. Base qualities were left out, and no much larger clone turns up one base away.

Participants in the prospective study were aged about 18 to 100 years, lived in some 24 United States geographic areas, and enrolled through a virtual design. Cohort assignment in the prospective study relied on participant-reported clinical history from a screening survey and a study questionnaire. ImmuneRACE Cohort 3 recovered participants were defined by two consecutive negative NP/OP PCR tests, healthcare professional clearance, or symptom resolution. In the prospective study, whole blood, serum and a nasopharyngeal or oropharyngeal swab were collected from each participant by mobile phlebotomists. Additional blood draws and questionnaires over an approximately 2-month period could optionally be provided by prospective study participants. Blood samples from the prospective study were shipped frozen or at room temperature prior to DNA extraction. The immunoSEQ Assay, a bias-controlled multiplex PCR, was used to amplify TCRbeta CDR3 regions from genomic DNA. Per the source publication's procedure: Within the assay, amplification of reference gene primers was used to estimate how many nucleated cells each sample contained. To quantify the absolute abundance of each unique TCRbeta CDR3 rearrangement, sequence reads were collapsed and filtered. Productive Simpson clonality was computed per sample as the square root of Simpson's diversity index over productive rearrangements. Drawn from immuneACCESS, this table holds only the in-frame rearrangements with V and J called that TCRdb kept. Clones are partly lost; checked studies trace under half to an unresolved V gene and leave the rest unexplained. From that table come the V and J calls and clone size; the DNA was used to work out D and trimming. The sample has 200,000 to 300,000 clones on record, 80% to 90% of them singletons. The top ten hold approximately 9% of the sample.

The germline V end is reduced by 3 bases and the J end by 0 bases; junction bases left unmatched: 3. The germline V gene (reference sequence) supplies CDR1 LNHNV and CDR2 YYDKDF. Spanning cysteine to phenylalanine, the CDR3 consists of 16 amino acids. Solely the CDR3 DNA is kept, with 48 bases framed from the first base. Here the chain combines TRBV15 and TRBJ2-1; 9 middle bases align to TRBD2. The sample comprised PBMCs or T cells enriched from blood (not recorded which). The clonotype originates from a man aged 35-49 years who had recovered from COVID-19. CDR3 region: CATSRGTSNSYNEQFF. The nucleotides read TGTGCCACCAGCAGGGGGACTAGCAACTCCTACAATGAGCAGTTCTTC.